This T cell receptor (beta chain) is from a study of Graves' ophthalmopathy and Graves' hyperthyroidism. Whole-study findings and limits: Separation of ophthalmopathy from stable hyperthyroidism was achieved by a 13-signature model, at about 90% sensitivity and roughly 81% specificity.

Germline V gene sequence: CDR1 SGHVS, CDR2 FQNEAQ. The CDR3 length is 16 residues. The trim removed 5 bases at V and 4 bases at J, leaving 11 bases unmatched. This clonotype appeared many times. Its specificity is unknown. Using RNA transcripts, the TCR beta CDR3 regions were amplified. The first-round RT-PCR employed HTBI primers together with the Qiagen OneStep RT-PCR kit. A multiplex PCR was then performed as the second round. TCRdb passed the multiplex PCR reads through MiXCR, listing each CDR3 protein once. The sample includes a few hundred thousand distinct CDR3 sequences, roughly a sixth of them seen just once.

Input material: peripheral blood. The J gene is TRBJ2-5, the V gene TRBV7-8; 9 nucleotides line up with TRBD2. The TCR was taken from an adult man with Graves' ophthalmopathy. In DNA form, the CDR3 reads TGTGCCAGCAGCCTATCCTGGCGGGGGGGCCGAGAGACCCAGTACTTC. Residues: CASSLSWRGGRETQYF.